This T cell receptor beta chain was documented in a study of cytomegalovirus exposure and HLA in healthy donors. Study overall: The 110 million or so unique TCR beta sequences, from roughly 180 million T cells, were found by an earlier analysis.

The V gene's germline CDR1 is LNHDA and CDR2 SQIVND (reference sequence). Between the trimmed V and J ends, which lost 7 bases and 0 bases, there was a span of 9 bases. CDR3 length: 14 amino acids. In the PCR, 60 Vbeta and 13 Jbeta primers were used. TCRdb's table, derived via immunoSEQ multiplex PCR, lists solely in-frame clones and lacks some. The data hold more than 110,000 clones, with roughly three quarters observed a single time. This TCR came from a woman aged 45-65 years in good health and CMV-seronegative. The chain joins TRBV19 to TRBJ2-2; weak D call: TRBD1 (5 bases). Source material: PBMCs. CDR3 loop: CASTTTANTGELFF. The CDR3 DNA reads TGTGCCAGTACCACGACAGCGAACACCGGGGAGCTGTTTTTT.